Presented here are 25 T cell receptor beta chains from one specimen sequenced in a study of CD8 T cells in Susac syndrome. The authors reverse transcribed roughly 0.5 to 1 ug RNA with random hexamers. In TCRdb, the immunoSEQ multiplex PCR reads were re-called with MiXCR into one record per CDR3 protein. The sample yields roughly 200,000 distinct CDR3 sequences, approximately 95% seen once. The specimen sequenced was CD4+ T cells from PBMCs. The source is a human donor with multiple sclerosis.

V is TRBV23-1 and J is TRBJ1-1; unclear D gene. TRBV23-1 is recorded as an ORF, its role being uncertain. This CDR3 contains 15 residues. Deletions cut 0 bases from V and 0 bases from J, with 8 bases between. The CDR3 sequence is CASSQSARLNTEAFF. CDR3 coding DNA: TGCGCCAGCAGTCAATCAGCCCGATTGAACACTGAAGCTTTCTTT.

J is TRBJ2-1 and V is TRBV12-3 or TRBV12-4; D gene ambiguous. The CDR3 loop spans 14 amino acids. V was clipped by 2 bases and J by 1 base, with 6 bases between them. The CDR3: CASSLSPSYNEQFF. The CDR3 DNA is TGTGCCAGCAGTTTATCGCCTTCCTACAATGAGCAGTTCTTC.

A word on this clonotype: An end of the junction differs from the germline gene, which may be a read error. J is TRBJ2-7 and V is TRBV7-3, with TRBD2 matching 12 bases. Germline V lookup: CDR1 SGHTA, CDR2 FQGTGA. This CDR3 region has 17 residues. CDR3 region: CASSVTGTSGPSYEQYF. The DNA for the CDR3 is TGTGCCAGCAGCGTAACCGGGACTAGCGGGCCCTCCTACGAGCAGTACTTC.

The rearrangement joins TRBV19 to TRBJ1-5, with 8 bases lining up with TRBD1. The V gene end was trimmed by 6 bases and the J gene end by 6 bases; junction bases not matched to a gene: 10. The V gene's germline CDR1 is LNHDA and CDR2 SQIVND (reference sequence). This CDR3 is built from 15 residues. CDR3 sequence reads: CASRAGQGEGQPQHF. CDR3 nucleotides: TGTGCCAGTAGGGCTGGACAGGGCGAGGGTCAGCCCCAGCATTTT.

The chain couples TRBV27 to TRBJ2-7; D is ambiguous. The CDR3 runs to 17 residues. Trimming shortened V by 3 bases and J by 3 bases, and 21 bases separated the two germline ends. Germline CDR1 and CDR2: MNHEY and SMNVEV (reference sequence). The CDR3 DNA follows: TGTGCCAGCAGTTTTGTGGGTCGGACCGGAGCCTACTACGAGCAGTACGTC. Amino acid sequence: CASSFVGRTGAYYEQYV.

The chain is built from TRBV14 and TRBJ2-4, with D possibly matching TRBD2 (6 bases). Trimming pared 3 bases from V and 13 bases from J, leaving 16 bases between. Germline assignment: CDR1 SGHDN and CDR2 FVKESK. The CDR3 runs 13 residues. The CDR3 DNA reads TGTGCCAGCAGCCAGGTCGGGACCGGGGGACAGTACTTC. It encodes CASSQVGTGGQYF. The entire variable domain, with the rest obtained from reference TRBV14 and TRBJ2-4, is as follows: EAGVTQFPSHSVIEKGQTVTLRCDPISGHDNLYWYRRVMGKEIKFLLHFVKESKQDESGMPNNRFLAERTGGTYSTLKVQPAELEDSGVYFCASSQVGTGGQYFGAGTRLSVL.

This chain links TRBV20-1 with TRBJ1-2, with no clear D. The CDR3 is 12 residues long. V dropped 3 bases and J dropped 7 bases, with 12 bases sitting between them. Germline V gene sequence: CDR1 DFQATT, CDR2 SNEGSKA (reference sequence). CDR3 DNA: TGCAGTGCTAGTCCCGGGAACCGTGGCTACACCTTC. It encodes CSASPGNRGYTF.

The chain combines TRBV20-1 with TRBJ1-1; TRBD1 matches at 7 bases. The junction had 6 bases not matched to a gene; V was cut back by 3 bases and J by 8 bases. Germline-derived CDR1 and CDR2 are DFQATT and SNEGSKA (reference sequence). There are 12 residues in the CDR3. CDR3 bases: TGCAGTGCTAGTAGGACAGGAGGGGAAGCTTTCTTT. Its translation: CSASRTGGEAFF.

This rearrangement joins TRBV7-2 to TRBJ2-1; perhaps D is TRBD1 or TRBD2 (7 bases each). CDR3 size: 17 residues. CDR1 is SGHTA and CDR2 is FQGNSA in the germline V gene. V dropped 5 bases and J dropped 0 bases, with 17 bases sitting between them. The CDR3 is CASSRPRGGSSYNEQFF. The CDR3 DNA reads TGTGCCAGCAGCCGGCCCAGGGGGGGAAGCTCCTACAATGAGCAGTTCTTC.

The rearrangement uses TRBV11-2 and TRBJ2-7, with D tentatively TRBD1 (5 bases). The V gene's germline CDR1 is SGHAT and CDR2 FQNNGV. With 5 bases removed from V and 1 base from J, the gap between germline ends came to 15 bases. The CDR3 runs 15 residues. The CDR3 nucleotides are TGTGCCAGCAGCCCCGGCAGGGTAGTGTCCTACGAGCAGTACTTC. It is translated as CASSPGRVVSYEQYF.

The DNA of the CDR3 is TGTGCCACCAGCACGCCTGGGACAGAGGGTACGCAGTATTTT. This gives the protein CATSTPGTEGTQYF. This chain connects TRBV15 to TRBJ2-3, with 7 bases lining up with TRBD1. In germline, CDR1 is LNHNV, CDR2 YYDKDF (reference sequence). V lost 4 bases to trimming and J lost 8 bases; unmatched junction nucleotides: 9. This CDR3 region has 14 residues.

The rearrangement uses TRBV9 and TRBJ1-1; D unresolved. The CDR3 has 14 residues. The germline V gene has CDR1 SGDLS and CDR2 YYNGEE. V was clipped by 0 bases and J by 1 base, with 7 bases between them. The CDR3 reads CASSVAWGNTEAFF. CDR3 DNA: TGTGCCAGCAGCGTAGCTTGGGGGAACACTGAAGCTTTCTTT.

V is TRBV5-1 and J is TRBJ1-5; D remains unclear. V lost 0 bases, J lost 7 bases, and 8 bases lay in between. Looked up from germline, CDR1 is SGHRS and CDR2 is YFSETQ. The CDR3 is made up of 13 amino acids. This CDR3 is CASSLEGWQPQHF. CDR3 nucleotide sequence: TGCGCCAGCAGCTTGGAAGGGTGGCAGCCCCAGCATTTT. The full variable domain, completed using reference TRBV5-1 and TRBJ1-5, is KAGVTQTPRYLIKTRGQQVTLSCSPISGHRSVSWYQQTPGQGLQFLFEYFSETQRNKGNFPGRFSGRQFSNSRSEMNVSTLELGDSALYLCASSLEGWQPQHFGDGTRLSIL.

This rearrangement joins TRBV24-1 to TRBJ2-1; 8 bases fit TRBD1. This CDR3 has 16 amino acids. After removal of 0 bases from V and 8 bases from J, the junction contained 8 bases not matched to a gene. Germline V gene lookup returns CDR1 KGHDR and CDR2 SFDVKD. The CDR3: CATSDLWQGANDEQFF. In DNA, the CDR3 is TGTGCCACCAGTGATTTGTGGCAGGGGGCCAACGATGAGCAGTTCTTC.

The chain carries TRBV6-5 and TRBJ1-1, with D tentatively TRBD1 (5 bases). V lost 0 bases, J lost 5 bases, and 10 bases lay in between. The CDR3 sequence is 14 residues long. CDR1 MNHEY and CDR2 SVGAGI come from the germline V gene. The DNA for the CDR3 is TGTGCCAGCAGTTACTCGACAGCCCAAACTGAAGCTTTCTTT. Protein product: CASSYSTAQTEAFF.

V and J are TRBV23-1 and TRBJ2-5, with D hard to call. TRBV23-1 is an ORF; its function is uncertain. V lost 0 bases and J 4 bases, leaving 12 bases between the germline ends. CDR3 size: 15 residues. The CDR3: CASSQSAHMGETQYF. CDR3 sequence (DNA): TGCGCCAGCAGTCAATCAGCCCATATGGGAGAGACCCAGTACTTC.

The rearrangement links TRBV20-1 to TRBJ1-1; D is perhaps TRBD1 (6 bases). CDR3 length equals 12 residues. V lost 4 bases, J lost 4 bases, and 10 bases lay in between. From germline, CDR1 is DFQATT and CDR2 SNEGSKA (reference sequence). The CDR3 protein is CSATKDSTEAFF. The CDR3 DNA reads TGCAGTGCTACAAAGGACAGCACTGAAGCTTTCTTT.

V is TRBV7-9 and J is TRBJ2-5; D assignment may be TRBD1 or TRBD2 (5 bases each). Germline-derived CDR1 and CDR2 are SEHNR and FQNEAQ (reference sequence). The V gene lost 4 bases and the J gene lost 0 bases, with 12 bases spanning the gap. The CDR3 covers 15 residues. The CDR3 nucleotides read TGTGCCAGCAGCTCAACTCCGGGACACCAAGAGACCCAGTACTTC. Translation gives CASSSTPGHQETQYF.

This chain connects TRBV29-1 to TRBJ2-4; a possible D gene is TRBD1 (6 bases). The V end lost 0 bases, the J end lost 4 bases, and 16 bases lay between the germline ends. Germline-derived CDR1 and CDR2 are SQVTM and ANQGSEA. The CDR3 extends over 16 amino acids. The CDR3 DNA sequence: TGCAGCGTTGAAGAATTTATTGGGACAAGTAAAAACATTCAGTACTTC. Its translation: CSVEEFIGTSKNIQYF.

Only one count was recorded for this clonotype. V and J are TRBV20-1 and TRBJ2-5, with 10 bases fitting TRBD2. This CDR3 is 13 amino acids long. Germline V gene lookup returns CDR1 DFQATT and CDR2 SNEGSKA (reference sequence). The ends lost 4 bases at V and 3 bases at J; junction bases unmatched: 2. CDR3 region: CSATSGGEETQYF. The CDR3 DNA is TGCAGTGCTACTAGCGGGGGAGAAGAGACCCAGTACTTC.

The chain is built from TRBV7-8 and TRBJ1-1; TRBD1 agrees at 10 bases. Trimming cost V 3 bases and J 7 bases; bases outside gene matches: 5. Germline CDR1 SGHVS, CDR2 FQNEAQ. CDR3 length equals 14 residues. The CDR3 coding sequence is TGTGCCAGCAGCTTGGAATGGACAGGGGGTGAAGCTTTCTTT. It is translated as CASSLEWTGGEAFF.

The CDR3: CASTLGLAGGIEQFF. CDR3 in DNA: TGTGCCAGCACCCTCGGACTAGCGGGGGGAATAGAGCAGTTCTTC. This rearrangement joins TRBV6-2 or TRBV6-3 to TRBJ2-1; 14 nucleotides agree with TRBD2. Germline V gene lookup returns CDR1 MNHEY and CDR2 SVGEGT. The CDR3 has 15 residues. V lost 7 bases and J lost 10; bases outside the gene matches: 9.

The chain carries TRBV30 and TRBJ2-4; no clear D gene. V was shortened by 5 bases and J by 0 bases, with 11 bases between the two germline ends. Germline V gives CDR1 GTSNPN, CDR2 SVGIG (reference sequence). The CDR3 loop spans 14 amino acids. CDR3 sequence reads: CAWASRLAKNIQYF. The CDR3 region has the DNA TGTGCCTGGGCAAGTAGACTAGCCAAAAACATTCAGTACTTC.

The chain couples TRBV20-1 to TRBJ2-7; possibly TRBD1 for D (6 bases). Germline V CDR1 and CDR2: DFQATT, SNEGSKA (reference sequence). V was shortened by 5 bases and J by 7 bases, with 18 bases between the two germline ends. CDR3 length: 13 residues. The CDR3 loop reads CSALGAFGVEQYF. CDR3 nucleotides: TGCAGTGCTTTGGGGGCTTTTGGAGTTGAGCAGTACTTC.

This chain uses TRBV30 with TRBJ1-2; D is possibly TRBD1 (5 bases). Germline V gives CDR1 GTSNPN, CDR2 SVGIG (reference sequence). The CDR3 runs 12 residues. V was clipped by 8 bases and J by 7 bases, with 17 bases between them. This chain's CDR3 is CAGSIWDAGYTF. CDR3 DNA: TGTGCCGGTTCCATTTGGGACGCTGGCTACACCTTC.